This entry is about one TCR beta chain. The V end lost 0 bases, the J end lost 2 bases, and 12 bases lay between the germline ends. The CDR3 is 15 residues long. The germline gives CDR1 SGHRS, CDR2 YFSETQ. These data belong to a study of T-cell memory formation after mild COVID-19. Study information: TCR clusters mostly belonged to single donors.

TCRdb redid the calling of the 5' RACE reads with MiXCR, one entry per CDR3 protein. In the table there are 350,000 to 450,000 distinct CDR3 sequences, under 30% of which are singletons. The sequence was obtained from an adult woman who had mild COVID-19 (a few samples of this study predate the infection). Cell type and time point are not known. This chain connects TRBV5-1 to TRBJ2-7; perhaps TRBD2 as D (7 bases). Sequencing was done on a sample of PBMCs or a T cell subset sorted from them (not recorded which). The CDR3 DNA sequence: TGCGCCAGCAGCTTGGCACAGGGAGGGCCCTACGAGCAGTACTTC. The encoded protein is CASSLAQGGPYEQYF. Filled out from reference TRBV5-1 and TRBJ2-7, the complete variable domain reads KAGVTQTPRYLIKTRGQQVTLSCSPISGHRSVSWYQQTPGQGLQFLFEYFSETQRNKGNFPGRFSGRQFSNSRSEMNVSTLELGDSALYLCASSLAQGGPYEQYFGPGTRLTVT.